One and the same sample provided the 2 T cell receptor beta chains below, sequenced in a study of radiation and T cells in renal cell carcinoma. Only in-frame clones appear in the TCRdb table, and some are missing; sequencing was by immunoSEQ multiplex PCR. This sample carries about 150,000 clones, 80% to 90% of them seen once, and the ten largest clones take over 10%. Time point meaning: blood 2 weeks post-SBRT. As for treatment: 15 Gy SBRT to primary tumor, nephrectomy 4 weeks later. This sample comprised blood, obtained from a patient whose treatment included radiotherapy and nephrectomy. The receptors here all came from a woman in her forties or fifties with renal cell carcinoma.

The chain recombines TRBV10-3 with TRBJ2-3, with 8 bases matching TRBD2. Germline V gene data show CDR1 as ENHRY and CDR2 as SYGVKD. The CDR3 consists of 17 residues. V was pared by 3 bases and J by 4 bases, with 12 bases of the junction left unmatched. The DNA for the CDR3 is TGTGCCATCAGTGACCCGACGACGGGACTAGAAGCAGATACGCAGTATTTT. Translation: CAISDPTTGLEADTQYF.

Only a few counts were recorded for this clone. Other DNA variants within this sample encode the same CDR3. The chain joins TRBV4-3 to TRBJ2-7; D remains unclear. Germline V gene data show CDR1 as LGHNA and CDR2 as YSLEER. V lost 0 bases, J lost 5 bases, and 8 bases lay in between. The CDR3 totals 13 residues. CDR3 bases: TGCGCCAGCAGCCAAGATCTAAGGGACGAGCAGTACTTC. It codes for CASSQDLRDEQYF.